This TCR beta chain appears in the sequencing data of a study of neoadjuvant anti-PD-1 for oral cavity cancer. As concerns this clone: As yet, its antigen is unknown.

Clones were sequenced by immunoSEQ multiplex PCR, and TCRdb holds only the in-frame ones, with some missing. The sample holds tens of thousands of clones; 83% are singletons and the top ten take about 3.7%. Germline V gene sequence: CDR1 MGHRA, CDR2 YSYEKL. The V and J ends lost 1 base and 3 bases, in that order; junction bases with no gene match: 9. The CDR3 sequence is 17 residues long. Whole-study findings and limits: PBMC Gini-index clonality exceeded responders' in non-responders post-nivolumab. Each response group had just three patients in TCR analyses.

The clonotype originates from a person aged 35 to 85 with oral cavity squamous cell carcinoma. The rearrangement uses TRBV4-1 and TRBJ2-7; 10 positions match TRBD2. The specimen comprised PBMCs, sampled before nivolumab (anti-PD-1) treatment. CDR3 amino acids: CASSQGITSGTLYEQYF. The CDR3 bases are TGCGCCAGCAGCCAAGGTATAACTAGCGGGACCCTCTACGAGCAGTACTTC.